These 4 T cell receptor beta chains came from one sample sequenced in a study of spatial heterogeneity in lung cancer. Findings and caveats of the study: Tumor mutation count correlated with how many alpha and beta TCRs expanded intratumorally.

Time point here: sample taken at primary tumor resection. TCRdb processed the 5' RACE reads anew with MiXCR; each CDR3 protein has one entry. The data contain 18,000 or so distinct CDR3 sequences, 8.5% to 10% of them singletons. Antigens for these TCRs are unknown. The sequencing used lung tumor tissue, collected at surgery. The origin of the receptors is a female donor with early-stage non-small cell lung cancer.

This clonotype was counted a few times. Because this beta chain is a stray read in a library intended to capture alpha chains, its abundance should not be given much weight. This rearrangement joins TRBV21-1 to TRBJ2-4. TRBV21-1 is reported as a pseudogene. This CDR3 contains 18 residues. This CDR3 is CASSRSLSRVLAKNIQYF. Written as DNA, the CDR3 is TGTGCCAGCAGCAGGTCCTTGAGTAGGGTCCTAGCCAAAAACATTCAGTACTTC.

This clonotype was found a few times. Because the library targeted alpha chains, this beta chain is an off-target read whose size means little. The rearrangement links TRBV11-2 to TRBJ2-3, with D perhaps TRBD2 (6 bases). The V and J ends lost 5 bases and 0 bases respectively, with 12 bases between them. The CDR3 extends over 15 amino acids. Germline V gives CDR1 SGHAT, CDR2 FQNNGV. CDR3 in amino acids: CASSTRGASTDTQYF. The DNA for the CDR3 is TGTGCCAGCAGCACGCGGGGAGCCAGCACAGATACGCAGTATTTT.

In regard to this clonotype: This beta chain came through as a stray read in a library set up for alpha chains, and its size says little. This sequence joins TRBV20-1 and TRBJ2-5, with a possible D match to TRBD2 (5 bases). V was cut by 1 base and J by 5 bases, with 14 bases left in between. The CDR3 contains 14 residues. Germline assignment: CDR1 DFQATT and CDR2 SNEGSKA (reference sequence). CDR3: CSARVELRRETQYF. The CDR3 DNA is TGCAGTGCTAGAGTAGAGCTACGGAGGGAGACCCAGTACTTC.

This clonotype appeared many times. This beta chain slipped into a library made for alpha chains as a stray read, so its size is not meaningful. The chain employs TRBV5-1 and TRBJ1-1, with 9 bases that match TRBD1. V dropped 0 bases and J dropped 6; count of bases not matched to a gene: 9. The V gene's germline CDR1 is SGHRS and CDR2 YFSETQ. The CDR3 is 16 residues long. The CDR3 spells CASSLDPGTGSAEAFF. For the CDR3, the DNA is TGCGCCAGCAGCTTGGACCCCGGGACAGGGAGCGCTGAAGCTTTCTTT.